This entry describes one TCR beta chain. Assay: immunoSEQ multiplex PCR; the TCRdb copy retains only in-frame clones and omits some. This sample has 80,000 to 100,000 clones; 95% occur once, and the top ten carry 0.2% to 0.25%. The data originate from a study of technical replicates of blood from a handful of donors. The V and J ends lost 2 bases and 5 bases respectively, with 19 bases between them. The CDR3 consists of 16 residues. Germline V gene lookup returns CDR1 LNHNV and CDR2 YYDKDF (reference sequence). This TCR derives from a human donor in good health. Sequenced input: T cells isolated from PBMCs. V gene TRBV15 combines with J gene TRBJ2-7; D perhaps matches TRBD1 (6 bases). CDR3 coding DNA: TGTGCCACCAGCAGATCACACCAGGGGTTTAGGGACGAGCAGTACTTC. Translated, it gives CATSRSHQGFRDEQYF.